The TCR beta chain under discussion was sequenced for a study of T cell responses to AZD1222 COVID-19 vaccine. Clones were read by immunoSEQ multiplex PCR, and TCRdb kept only the in-frame ones, dropping some. The sample contains around 170,000 clones, 90% of which appear only once. To note about this clone: No antigen is known for it.

Overall study findings and caveats: Recipients of AZD1222 seropositive at baseline numbered only 5 or 6.

This specimen was peripheral blood, taken on day 0 of AZD1222 vaccination. The sequence derives from an adult in good health.

The CDR3 here is CASSLAYSSYEQYF. The CDR3 nucleotides are TGTGCCAGCAGCTTAGCCTACTCCTCCTACGAGCAGTACTTC. The V gene is TRBV7-8, the J gene TRBJ2-7, with D unclear. Trimming removed 0 bases at V and 0 bases at J, with 6 bases between. Germline CDR1 and CDR2: SGHVS and FQNEAQ. This CDR3 is built from 14 residues.